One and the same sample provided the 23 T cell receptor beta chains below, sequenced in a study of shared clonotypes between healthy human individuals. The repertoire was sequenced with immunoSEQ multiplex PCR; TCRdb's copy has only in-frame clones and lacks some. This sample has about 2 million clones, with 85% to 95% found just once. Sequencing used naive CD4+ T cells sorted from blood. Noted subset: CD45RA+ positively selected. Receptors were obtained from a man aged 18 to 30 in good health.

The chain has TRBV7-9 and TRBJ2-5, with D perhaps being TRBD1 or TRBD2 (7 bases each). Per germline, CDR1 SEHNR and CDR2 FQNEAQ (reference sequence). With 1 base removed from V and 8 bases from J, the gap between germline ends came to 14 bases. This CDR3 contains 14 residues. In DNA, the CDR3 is TGTGCCAGCAGCTTAGGACTAGCAGGGGGAACCCAGTACTTC. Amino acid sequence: CASSLGLAGGTQYF.

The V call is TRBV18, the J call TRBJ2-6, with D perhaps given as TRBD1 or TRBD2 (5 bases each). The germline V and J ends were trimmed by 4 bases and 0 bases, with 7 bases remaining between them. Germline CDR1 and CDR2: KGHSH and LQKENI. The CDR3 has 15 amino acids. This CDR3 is CASSQGTSGANVLTF. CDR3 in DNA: TGTGCCAGCTCACAAGGGACCTCTGGGGCCAACGTCCTGACTTTC.

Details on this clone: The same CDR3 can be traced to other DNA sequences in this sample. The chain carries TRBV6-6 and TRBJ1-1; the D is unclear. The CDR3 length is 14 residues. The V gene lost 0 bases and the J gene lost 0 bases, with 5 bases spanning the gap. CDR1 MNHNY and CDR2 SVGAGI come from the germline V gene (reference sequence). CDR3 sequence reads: CASSYSTLNTEAFF. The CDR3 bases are TGTGCCAGCAGTTACTCGACACTGAACACTGAAGCTTTCTTT.

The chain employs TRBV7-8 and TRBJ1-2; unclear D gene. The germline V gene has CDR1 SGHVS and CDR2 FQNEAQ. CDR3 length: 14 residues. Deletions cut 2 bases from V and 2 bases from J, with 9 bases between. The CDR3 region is CASSLQETNYGYTF. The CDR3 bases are TGTGCCAGCAGCTTACAGGAGACGAACTATGGCTACACCTTC.

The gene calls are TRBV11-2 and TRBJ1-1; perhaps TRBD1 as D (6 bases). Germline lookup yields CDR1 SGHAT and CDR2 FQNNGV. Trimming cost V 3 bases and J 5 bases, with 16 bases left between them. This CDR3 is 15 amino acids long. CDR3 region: CASSFRGGGFTEAFF. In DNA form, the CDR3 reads TGTGCCAGCAGCTTCCGGGGAGGGGGGTTTACTGAAGCTTTCTTT. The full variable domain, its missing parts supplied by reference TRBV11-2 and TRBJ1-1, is EAGVAQSPRYKIIEKRQSVAFWCNPISGHATLYWYQQILGQGPKLLIQFQNNGVVDDSQLPKDRFSAERLKGVDSTLKIQPAKLEDSAVYLCASSFRGGGFTEAFFGQGTRLTVV.

The CDR3 DNA follows: TGTGCCTGGAGTGCCGCAGGGATTACTCTCCACTTT. Amino acid sequence: CAWSAAGITLHF. The chain employs TRBV30 and TRBJ1-6; a weak D match, TRBD1 (5 bases). Germline V lookup: CDR1 GTSNPN, CDR2 SVGIG (reference sequence). V was cut by 1 base and J by 16 bases, with 14 bases left in between. This CDR3 comprises 12 residues. The full variable domain, completed using reference TRBV30 and TRBJ1-6, is SQTIHQWPATLVQPVGSPLSLECTVEGTSNPNLYWYRQAAGRGLQLLFYSVGIGQISSEVPQNLSASRPQDRQFILSSKKLLLSDSGFYLCAWSAAGITLHFGNGTRLTVT.

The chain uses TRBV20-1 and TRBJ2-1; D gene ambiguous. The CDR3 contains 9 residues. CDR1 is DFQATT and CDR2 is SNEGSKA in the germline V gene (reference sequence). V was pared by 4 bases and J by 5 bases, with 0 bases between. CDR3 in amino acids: CSANNEQFF. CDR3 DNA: TGCAGTGCTAACAATGAGCAGTTCTTC.

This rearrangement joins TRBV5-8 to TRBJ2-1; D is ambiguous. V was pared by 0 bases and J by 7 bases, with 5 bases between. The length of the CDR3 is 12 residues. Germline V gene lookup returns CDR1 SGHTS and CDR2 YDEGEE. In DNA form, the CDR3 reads TGTGCCAGCAGCTTGGGGGGTAATGAGCAGTTCTTC. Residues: CASSLGGNEQFF.

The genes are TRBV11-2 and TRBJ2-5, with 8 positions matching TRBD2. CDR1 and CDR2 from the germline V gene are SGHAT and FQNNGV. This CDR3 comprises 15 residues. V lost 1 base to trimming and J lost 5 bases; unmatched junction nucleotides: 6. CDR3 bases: TGTGCCAGCAGCTTAGTCGCAAGCGGGGGTGAGACCCAGTACTTC. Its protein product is CASSLVASGGETQYF.

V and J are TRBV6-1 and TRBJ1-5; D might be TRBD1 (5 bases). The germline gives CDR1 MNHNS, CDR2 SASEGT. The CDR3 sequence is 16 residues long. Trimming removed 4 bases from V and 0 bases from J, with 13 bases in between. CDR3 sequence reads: CASSGAGAPSNQPQHF. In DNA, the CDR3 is TGTGCCAGCAGTGGAGCCGGGGCGCCTAGCAATCAGCCCCAGCATTTT.

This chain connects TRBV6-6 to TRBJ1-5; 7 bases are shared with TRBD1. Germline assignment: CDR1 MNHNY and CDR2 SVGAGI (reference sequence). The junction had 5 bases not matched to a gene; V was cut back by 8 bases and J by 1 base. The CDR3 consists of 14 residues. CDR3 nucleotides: TGTGCCAGCTCAGGGGGGCCGAGCAATCAGCCCCAGCATTTT. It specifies CASSGGPSNQPQHF.

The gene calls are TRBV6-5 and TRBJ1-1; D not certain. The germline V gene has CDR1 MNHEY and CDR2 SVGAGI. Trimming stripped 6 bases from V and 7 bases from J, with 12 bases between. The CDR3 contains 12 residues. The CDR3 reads CASSPVGNEAFF. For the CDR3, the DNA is TGTGCCAGCAGCCCAGTGGGGAATGAAGCTTTCTTT.

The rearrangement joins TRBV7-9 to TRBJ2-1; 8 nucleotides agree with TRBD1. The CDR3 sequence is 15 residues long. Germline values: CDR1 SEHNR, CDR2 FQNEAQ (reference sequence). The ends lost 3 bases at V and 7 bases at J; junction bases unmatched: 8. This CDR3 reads CASSFGSDRGNEQFF. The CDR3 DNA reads TGTGCCAGCAGCTTTGGGTCCGACAGGGGTAATGAGCAGTTCTTC.

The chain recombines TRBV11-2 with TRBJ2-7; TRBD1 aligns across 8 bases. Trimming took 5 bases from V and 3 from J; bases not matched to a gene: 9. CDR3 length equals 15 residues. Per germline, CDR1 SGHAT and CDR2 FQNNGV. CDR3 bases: TGTGCCAGCAGCCGGCCCGGACAGGGATACTACGAGCAGTACTTC. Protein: CASSRPGQGYYEQYF.

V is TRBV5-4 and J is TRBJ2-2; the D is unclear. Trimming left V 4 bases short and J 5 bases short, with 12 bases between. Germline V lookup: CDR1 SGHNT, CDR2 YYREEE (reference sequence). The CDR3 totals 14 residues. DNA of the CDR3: TGTGCCAGCAGCAACATTTGGGGTACCGGGGAGCTGTTTTTT. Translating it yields CASSNIWGTGELFF.

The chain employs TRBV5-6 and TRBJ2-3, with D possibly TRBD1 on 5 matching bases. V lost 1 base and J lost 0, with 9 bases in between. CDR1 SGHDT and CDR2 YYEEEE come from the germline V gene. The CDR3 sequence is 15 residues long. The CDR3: CASSLQGGSTDTQYF. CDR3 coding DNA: TGTGCCAGCAGCTTGCAGGGCGGTAGCACAGATACGCAGTATTTT.

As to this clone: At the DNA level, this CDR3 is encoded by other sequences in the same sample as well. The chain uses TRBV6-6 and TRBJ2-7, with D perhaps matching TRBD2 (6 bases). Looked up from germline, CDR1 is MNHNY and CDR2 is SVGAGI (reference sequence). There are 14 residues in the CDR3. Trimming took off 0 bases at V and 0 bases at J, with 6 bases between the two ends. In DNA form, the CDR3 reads TGTGCCAGCAGTTACTCTAGCGGCTCCTACGAGCAGTACTTC. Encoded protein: CASSYSSGSYEQYF.

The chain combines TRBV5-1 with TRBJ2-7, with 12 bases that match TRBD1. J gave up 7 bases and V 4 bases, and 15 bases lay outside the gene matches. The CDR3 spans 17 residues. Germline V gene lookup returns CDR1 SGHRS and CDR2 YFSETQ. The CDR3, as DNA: TGCGCCAGCAGCCCGACACTCCCGGGACAGGGGGCGTATGAGCAGTACTTC. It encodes CASSPTLPGQGAYEQYF.

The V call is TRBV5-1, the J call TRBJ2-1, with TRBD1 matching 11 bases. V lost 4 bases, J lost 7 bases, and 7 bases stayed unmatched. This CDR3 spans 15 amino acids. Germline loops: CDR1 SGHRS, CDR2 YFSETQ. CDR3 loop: CASSHRDRGWNEQFF. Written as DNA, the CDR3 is TGCGCCAGCAGCCACCGGGACAGGGGGTGGAATGAGCAGTTCTTC.

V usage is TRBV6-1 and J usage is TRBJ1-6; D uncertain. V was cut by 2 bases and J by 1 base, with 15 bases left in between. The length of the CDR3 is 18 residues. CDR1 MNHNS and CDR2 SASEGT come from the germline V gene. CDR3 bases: TGTGCCAGCAGTGAATTCCAGAGGGAAAGGTCCTATAATTCACCCCTCCACTTT. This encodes CASSEFQRERSYNSPLHF.

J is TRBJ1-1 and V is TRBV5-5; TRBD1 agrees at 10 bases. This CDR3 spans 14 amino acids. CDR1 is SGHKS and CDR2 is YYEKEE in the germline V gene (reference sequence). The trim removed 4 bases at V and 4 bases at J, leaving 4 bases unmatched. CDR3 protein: CASSGQGVSTEAFF. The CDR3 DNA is TGTGCCAGCAGCGGACAGGGGGTTAGCACTGAAGCTTTCTTT.

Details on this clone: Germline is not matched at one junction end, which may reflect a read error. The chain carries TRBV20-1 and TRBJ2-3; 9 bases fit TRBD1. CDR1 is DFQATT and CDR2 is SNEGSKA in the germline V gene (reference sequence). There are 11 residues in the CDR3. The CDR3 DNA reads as TGCAGTGCTAGAGGCGGGACAGGGCTGAATTTT. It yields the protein CSARGGTGLNF.

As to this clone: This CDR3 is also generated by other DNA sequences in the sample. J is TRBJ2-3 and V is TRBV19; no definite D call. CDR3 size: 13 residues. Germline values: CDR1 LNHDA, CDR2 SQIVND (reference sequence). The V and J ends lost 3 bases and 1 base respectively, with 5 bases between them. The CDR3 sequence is CASSILRTDTQYF. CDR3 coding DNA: TGTGCCAGTAGTATCCTCCGCACAGATACGCAGTATTTT.